The 5 T cell receptor beta chains presented below share a single source sample, sequenced in a study of T cells after yellow fever vaccination (dated 2019 in TCRdb). Read against the paper, the sample's treatment or condition label means: live attenuated yellow fever vaccine strain. The method was 5' RACE. The sequencer was an Illumina NovaSeq 6000. The raw public data were reprocessed by TCRdb itself: fastp quality trimming at Q25, MiXCR clonotype calling, in-frame beta chains only. One record per CDR3 amino acid sequence lists the most common genes and DNA. The sample table records under 200,000 distinct CDR3 sequences; 9.5% to 12% of these occur just once. Of the sample, 35% to 45% falls within the top ten clones. This specimen was CD8+ T cells sorted from PBMCs, taken 15 days after the yellow fever booster vaccination. The receptors derive from a man aged 18 to 30 who received the YFV17D yellow fever vaccine.

The chain links TRBV7-9 to TRBJ2-7; D remains ambiguous. V dropped 2 bases and J dropped 2 bases, with 7 bases sitting between them. CDR1 is SEHNR and CDR2 is FQNEAQ in the germline V gene (reference sequence). CDR3 size: 13 residues. DNA of the CDR3: TGTGCCAGCAGCTTACGTCCGACCTACGAGCAGTACTTC. This encodes CASSLRPTYEQYF.

In this sample, this clonotype turned up a few times. V and J are TRBV6-5 and TRBJ2-1; TRBD2 matches 11 bases. Trimming at V came to 6 bases and at J to 5 bases, leaving 9 bases not matched to a gene. The CDR3 length is 16 residues. The V gene's germline CDR1 is MNHEY and CDR2 SVGAGI. CDR3 sequence reads: CASSTPSGGPNNEQFF. CDR3 sequence (DNA): TGTGCCAGCAGCACCCCTAGCGGGGGGCCAAACAATGAGCAGTTCTTC.

The J gene is TRBJ2-7, the V gene TRBV6-2 or TRBV6-3; either TRBD1 or TRBD2 may supply D (5 bases each). The CDR3 sequence is 16 residues long. CDR1 is MNHEY and CDR2 is SVGEGT in the germline V gene. V lost 4 bases to trimming and J lost 3 bases, with 19 bases between them. The CDR3 DNA reads TGTGCCAGCAGTTCGTCCGGGGCCATGGTTCTCTACGAGCAGTACGTC. Amino acid sequence: CASSSSGAMVLYEQYV.

This clonotype was seen more than once but under ten times. The chain joins TRBV5-6 to TRBJ2-7; D remains ambiguous. The germline V gene encodes CDR1 SGHDT and CDR2 YYEEEE. Trimming cost V 0 bases and J 1 base, with 5 bases left between them. The CDR3 sequence is 13 residues long. The CDR3 protein is CASSLVRSYEQYF. CDR3 coding DNA: TGTGCCAGCAGCTTGGTCAGATCCTACGAGCAGTACTTC.

This clonotype has a handful of counts. This chain connects TRBV27 to TRBJ2-7; TRBD2 agrees at 8 bases. Unmatched junction bases numbered 10, after V lost 6 bases and J lost 3 bases. Germline V gives CDR1 MNHEY, CDR2 SMNVEV (reference sequence). This CDR3 has 15 residues. The CDR3 DNA reads TGTGCCAGCAGGGGCTGGACTAGCTTGGGCTACGAGCAGTACTTC. It encodes CASRGWTSLGYEQYF.